One and the same sample provided the 24 T cell receptor beta chains below, sequenced in a study of early T cells in non-severe SARS-CoV-2 infection. In TCRdb, the 5' RACE reads were re-called with MiXCR into one record per CDR3 protein. The table records approximately 27,000 distinct CDR3 sequences, about 5.8% of them present only once. Material for sequencing was whole blood. These receptors were collected from an adult who was a healthcare worker with PCR-confirmed SARS-CoV-2 infection or an uninfected control (not recorded which).

This clonotype was seen repeatedly, ten times or more. The rearrangement links TRBV12-3 or TRBV12-4 to TRBJ2-1; D possibly corresponds to TRBD1 (6 bases). Trimming took off 2 bases at V and 4 bases at J, with 15 bases between the two ends. CDR3 size: 16 residues. The CDR3 loop reads CASSLRGQPLYNEQFF. In DNA form, the CDR3 reads TGTGCCAGCAGTTTACGCGGACAGCCACTTTACAATGAGCAGTTCTTC.

This clonotype was detected ten times or more. This chain uses TRBV18 with TRBJ2-1; D could derive from TRBD1 or TRBD2 (5 bases each). This CDR3 contains 15 residues. Germline-derived CDR1 and CDR2 are KGHSH and LQKENI. V was shortened by 3 bases and J by 9 bases, with 18 bases between the two germline ends. CDR3 DNA sequence: TGTGCCAGCTCACCGCAGGGCTTGGAGGACGGTGAGCAGTTCTTC. It specifies CASSPQGLEDGEQFF. Together with reference TRBV18 and TRBJ2-1, the CDR3 gives the full variable domain: NAGVMQNPRHLVRRRGQEARLRCSPMKGHSHVYWYRQLPEEGLKFMVYLQKENIIDESGMPKERFSAEFPKEGPSILRIQQVVRGDSAAYFCASSPQGLEDGEQFFGPGTRLTVL.

This clonotype was counted many times. The V and J genes are TRBV6-5 and TRBJ2-3; no reliable D call. The CDR3 runs to 12 residues. CDR1 is MNHEY and CDR2 is SVGAGI in the germline V gene. V gave up 1 base and J gave up 5 bases, with 4 bases separating them. The CDR3: CASSYFGDTQYF. The CDR3 region has the DNA TGTGCCAGCAGTTACTTCGGAGATACGCAGTATTTT.

This clonotype was recorded many times. This rearrangement joins TRBV7-9 to TRBJ2-2; the D is unclear. CDR1 and CDR2 (germline): SEHNR, FQNEAQ (reference sequence). The CDR3 loop spans 10 amino acids. The V end was cut by 5 bases, the J end by 5 bases, with 0 bases between. CDR3 sequence: CASSTGELFF. The DNA for the CDR3 is TGTGCCAGCAGCACCGGGGAGCTGTTTTTT.

There are a few counts of this clonotype. This sequence joins TRBV12-3 or TRBV12-4 and TRBJ2-2, with 7 bases identical to TRBD1. V lost 6 bases, J lost 6 bases, and 4 bases stayed unmatched. The CDR3 totals 13 residues. CDR3 amino acids: CASSRRGPGELFF. Here the CDR3 DNA reads TGTGCCAGCAGCCGAAGGGGGCCCGGGGAGCTGTTTTTT.

There are many counts of this clonotype. This rearrangement joins TRBV29-1 to TRBJ2-6, with 8 positions matching TRBD2. Germline-derived CDR1 and CDR2 are SQVTM and ANQGSEA. There are 17 residues in the CDR3. J gave up 0 bases and V 6 bases, and 10 bases lay outside the gene matches. CDR3 sequence reads: CSVSMASGYSGANVLTF. For the CDR3, the DNA is TGCAGCGTCTCGATGGCTAGCGGGTACTCTGGGGCCAACGTCCTGACTTTC.

This clonotype was counted at least ten times. V is TRBV19 and J is TRBJ2-2, with 10 bases identical to TRBD1. The germline gives CDR1 LNHDA, CDR2 SQIVND (reference sequence). The J segment lost 1 base and the V segment lost 11 bases, leaving 10 bases of the junction unmatched. The CDR3 length is 16 residues. The DNA for the CDR3 is TGTGCCTCGACAGGGGGCCTATCCATGAACACCGGGGAGCTGTTTTTT. As protein: CASTGGLSMNTGELFF.

This clonotype was picked up many times. The rearrangement links TRBV4-3 to TRBJ1-6; D is ambiguous. Trimming took off 1 base at V and 0 bases at J, with 7 bases between the two ends. CDR3 length: 16 residues. In germline, CDR1 is LGHNA, CDR2 YSLEER. CDR3 in DNA: TGCGCCAGCAGCCAAGTTCCAAGCTCCTATAATTCACCCCTCCACTTT. Residues: CASSQVPSSYNSPLHF.

This clonotype came up many times. The chain combines TRBV19 with TRBJ1-2; TRBD1 matches 10 bases. CDR3 length: 16 amino acids. Trimming at V came to 6 bases and at J to 0 bases, leaving 7 bases not matched to a gene. Germline values: CDR1 LNHDA, CDR2 SQIVND (reference sequence). CDR3: CASSPTGTGANYGYTF. The CDR3 nucleotides read TGTGCCAGTAGCCCGACCGGGACAGGGGCTAACTATGGCTACACCTTC.

This CDR3 reads CASSQTDRGITYEQYF. The CDR3 DNA sequence: TGTGCCAGCAGCCAAACAGACAGGGGGATCACCTACGAGCAGTACTTC. The rearrangement joins TRBV4-2 to TRBJ2-7, with 9 bases fitting TRBD1. In germline, CDR1 is LGHNA, CDR2 YNFKEQ. The V and J ends lost 2 bases and 2 bases, in that order; junction bases with no gene match: 7. The CDR3 runs to 16 residues.

This clonotype was detected ten times or more. This chain joins TRBV19 and TRBJ2-1; 7 nucleotides agree with TRBD2. Germline values: CDR1 LNHDA, CDR2 SQIVND (reference sequence). The V segment lost 7 bases and the J segment 6 bases; nucleotides outside the gene matches: 12. CDR3 length: 15 residues. The chain's CDR3 is CASTRDYQEANEQFF. The CDR3 nucleotides read TGTGCCAGTACCAGGGACTACCAGGAGGCCAATGAGCAGTTCTTC.

J is TRBJ2-2 and V is TRBV12-3 or TRBV12-4, with D tentatively TRBD1 (6 bases). The CDR3 spans 16 residues. Trimming removed 2 bases from V and 2 bases from J, with 12 bases in between. CDR3 residues: CASSLRVGGNTGELFF. The CDR3 DNA is TGTGCCAGCAGTTTAAGAGTAGGGGGTAACACCGGGGAGCTGTTTTTT.

At least ten counts were recorded for this clonotype. This chain links TRBV7-2 with TRBJ2-1; D is unresolved. Germline CDR1 SGHTA, CDR2 FQGNSA. This CDR3 contains 15 residues. V was cut by 0 bases and J by 2 bases, with 8 bases left in between. For the CDR3, the DNA is TGTGCCAGCAGCTTAGCGTACGGAGCCTACAATGAGCAGTTCTTC. Its protein is CASSLAYGAYNEQFF.

This clonotype showed up just a few times. The chain has TRBV15 and TRBJ2-7, with D tentatively TRBD1 or TRBD2 (5 bases each). V lost 1 base and J 4 bases, leaving 5 bases between the germline ends. The germline CDR1 and CDR2 sequences are LNHNV and YYDKDF (reference sequence). The CDR3 has 12 amino acids. In DNA, the CDR3 is TGTGCCACCAGCAGAGGGGGGTACGAGCAGTACTTC. It specifies CATSRGGYEQYF.

This clonotype was counted many times. This CDR3 is CASSPPGTGGNIQYF. The CDR3 nucleotides read TGTGCCAGCTCACCACCGGGGACAGGGGGCAACATTCAGTACTTC. The chain has TRBV18 and TRBJ2-4, with 12 nucleotides matching TRBD1. V shed 0 bases, J shed 7 bases, and the junction held 1 base outside the gene matches. Germline V CDR1 and CDR2: KGHSH, LQKENI. CDR3 length equals 15 residues.

Many counts were recorded for this clonotype. The chain combines TRBV2 with TRBJ2-5; possibly TRBD1 for D (5 bases). The CDR3 length is 17 residues. Trimming cost V 2 bases and J 2 bases, with 18 bases left between them. CDR1 SNHLY and CDR2 FYNNEI come from the germline V gene. CDR3 coding DNA: TGTGCCAGCAGTGAATCAACAGGTGCAGGTCCTCAAGAGACCCAGTACTTC. Amino acid sequence: CASSESTGAGPQETQYF.

This clonotype was observed at least ten times. CDR3 sequence reads: CASLDRYEQYF. DNA for the CDR3: TGTGCCAGCCTAGACAGATACGAGCAGTACTTC. The chain recombines TRBV28 with TRBJ2-7; the D gene is possibly TRBD1 (5 bases). Trimming left V 8 bases short and J 4 bases short, with 9 bases between. The CDR3 spans 11 residues. Germline lookup yields CDR1 MDHEN and CDR2 SYDVKM.

This clonotype was recorded at least ten times. The rearrangement links TRBV7-6 to TRBJ2-7; D is perhaps TRBD2 (6 bases). The CDR3 consists of 16 residues. The ends were cut back, 0 bases at V and 4 bases at J, with 16 bases in the middle. Germline assignment: CDR1 SGHVS and CDR2 FNYEAQ. Written as DNA, the CDR3 is TGTGCCAGCAGCTTAGCGGCGGGGCAGGCACTTTACGAGCAGTACTTC. Translation gives CASSLAAGQALYEQYF.

Ten or more counts support this clonotype. The V gene is TRBV20-1, the J gene TRBJ2-1; 9 nucleotides line up with TRBD2. Per germline, CDR1 DFQATT and CDR2 SNEGSKA (reference sequence). With V trimmed by 1 base and J by 7 bases, 11 bases remained unmatched. The CDR3 has 16 residues. CDR3 in amino acids: CSARVPAGTSSNEQFF. The CDR3 nucleotides read TGCAGTGCTAGAGTCCCGGCCGGGACTAGCAGTAATGAGCAGTTCTTC.

The chain has TRBV29-1 and TRBJ2-1; D unclear. CDR3 length: 10 amino acids. Trimming took off 7 bases at V and 6 bases at J, with 7 bases between the two ends. Germline V CDR1 and CDR2: SQVTM, ANQGSEA. The CDR3 is CSAPGNEQFF. Here the CDR3 DNA reads TGCAGCGCCCCCGGCAATGAGCAGTTCTTC.

Many counts were recorded for this clonotype. The rearrangement joins TRBV18 to TRBJ2-7; the D gene is possibly TRBD1 (5 bases). Germline loops: CDR1 KGHSH, CDR2 LQKENI. The CDR3 is made up of 12 amino acids. V lost 2 bases and J 6 bases, leaving 8 bases between the germline ends. In DNA, the CDR3 is TGTGCCAGCTCACCAGACAGTAGCGAGCAGTACTTC. The encoded protein is CASSPDSSEQYF.

Ten or more counts support this clonotype. The chain uses TRBV5-4 and TRBJ2-3; 11 bases are a match to TRBD2. The CDR3 is 16 amino acids. Germline CDR1 reads SGHNT; CDR2 reads YYREEE (reference sequence). The ends lost 0 bases at V and 3 bases at J; junction bases unmatched: 3. CDR3 sequence (DNA): TGTGCCAGCAGCTTGGGAACTAGCGGGAGAACAGATACGCAGTATTTT. It yields the protein CASSLGTSGRTDTQYF.

This clonotype was recorded at least ten times. The chain joins TRBV5-1 to TRBJ1-2; TRBD1 is a possible D gene (6 bases). Germline CDR1 reads SGHRS; CDR2 reads YFSETQ. Trimming left V 4 bases short and J 0 bases short, with 13 bases between. The CDR3 is made up of 15 amino acids. The CDR3 protein is CASSEGTSTNYGYTF. DNA for the CDR3: TGCGCCAGCAGCGAGGGGACATCAACTAACTATGGCTACACCTTC.

This clonotype occurred many times. The chain couples TRBV7-2 to TRBJ2-7; D ambiguous. The CDR3 is made up of 14 amino acids. With 5 bases removed from V and 3 bases from J, the gap between germline ends came to 14 bases. Germline V gene lookup returns CDR1 SGHTA and CDR2 FQGNSA. Written as DNA, the CDR3 is TGTGCCAGCAGCCCCCATATTGGAGTCTACGAGCAGTACTTC. As protein: CASSPHIGVYEQYF.